These 9 T cell receptor beta chains were sequenced from one sample in a study of blood T cell repertoires in COVID-19. Generated by immunoSEQ multiplex PCR, the TCRdb table keeps only in-frame clones and is missing some. Altogether 150,000 to 200,000 clones are present, 70% to 85% being singletons, with the ten largest covering about 6.9%. Sequencing was performed on peripheral blood. The receptors were sampled from a human donor with acute or convalescent COVID-19. The donor label of this sample is uncertain.

This clone came up a few times. The rearrangement links TRBV3-1 (or the pseudogene TRBV3-2) to TRBJ2-7, with 9 bases fitting TRBD1. CDR3 length: 14 residues. Germline CDR1 and CDR2: LGHDT and YNNKEL (reference sequence). The ends lost 4 bases at V and 6 bases at J; junction bases unmatched: 7. The CDR3 DNA sequence: TGTGCCAGCAGCCGACAACCGGACAGGGGCGAGCAGTACTTC. The encoded protein is CASSRQPDRGEQYF.

This chain joins TRBV20-1 and TRBJ1-2, with D perhaps TRBD1 (5 bases). Per the germline V gene, CDR1 is DFQATT and CDR2 is SNEGSKA (reference sequence). The V and J ends lost 6 bases and 8 bases respectively, with 13 bases between them. This CDR3 comprises 11 residues. The CDR3 spells CSAPAGVGYTF. In DNA form, the CDR3 reads TGCAGTGCCCCAGCGGGGGTAGGCTACACCTTC.

This clone was observed at least ten times. Other nucleotide sequences from this sample produce the same CDR3. The chain has TRBV7-9 and TRBJ2-7; the D is unclear. V was clipped by 5 bases and J by 0 bases, with 2 bases between them. The germline V gene has CDR1 SEHNR and CDR2 FQNEAQ (reference sequence). This CDR3 has 11 residues. The CDR3, as DNA: TGTGCCAGCAGCCGCTCCTACGAGCAGTACTTC. This translates into CASSRSYEQYF.

This clone was counted only a few times. V and J are TRBV5-1 and TRBJ1-1; D is ambiguous. This CDR3 has 13 residues. Trimming stripped 0 bases from V and 8 bases from J, with 11 bases between. The V gene's germline CDR1 is SGHRS and CDR2 YFSETQ. The chain's CDR3 is CASSLEGGWEAFF. In DNA form, the CDR3 reads TGCGCCAGCAGCTTGGAAGGAGGGTGGGAAGCTTTCTTT.

This clone was seen just once. The chain links TRBV28 to TRBJ1-2, with TRBD1 matching 7 bases. CDR1 and CDR2 (germline): MDHEN, SYDVKM. The CDR3 is 14 amino acids. V lost 1 base, J lost 2 bases, and 1 base stayed unmatched. The chain's CDR3 is CASSLLTGNYGYTF. CDR3 in DNA: TGTGCCAGCAGTTTATTGACAGGGAACTATGGCTACACCTTC.

The rearrangement links TRBV19 to TRBJ2-5, with D perhaps matching TRBD1 (6 bases). The germline V gene encodes CDR1 LNHDA and CDR2 SQIVND (reference sequence). V was clipped by 4 bases and J by 4 bases, with 7 bases between them. The CDR3 length is 12 residues. The CDR3 region has the DNA TGTGCCAGTAGTACCAGGGGAGAGACCCAGTACTTC. Translated: CASSTRGETQYF.

This chain uses TRBV3-1 (or the pseudogene TRBV3-2) with TRBJ1-6; D perhaps matches TRBD1 (5 bases). This CDR3 has 16 amino acids. CDR1 is LGHDT and CDR2 is YNNKEL in the germline V gene (reference sequence). V was shortened by 1 base and J by 9 bases, with 16 bases between the two germline ends. CDR3 loop: CASSQGTSGGSSPLHF. CDR3 nucleotide sequence: TGTGCCAGCAGCCAAGGGACGTCCGGGGGTAGTTCACCCCTCCACTTT.

This clone was counted only a few times. This chain uses TRBV29-1 with TRBJ2-3, with 15 bases that match TRBD2. Trimming at V came to 4 bases and at J to 4 bases, leaving 12 bases not matched to a gene. The germline V gene has CDR1 SQVTM and CDR2 ANQGSEA. This CDR3 is built from 18 residues. Here the CDR3 DNA reads TGCAGCGTTGGGAGCATGGGGACTAGCGGGAGGCGGGCAGATACGCAGTATTTT. This translates into CSVGSMGTSGRRADTQYF.

The V call is TRBV24-1, the J call TRBJ1-2, with 10 positions matching TRBD1. Germline CDR1 KGHDR, CDR2 SFDVKD. J was trimmed by 5 bases and V by 12 bases; bases with no gene match: 8. The CDR3 is 13 amino acids. DNA for the CDR3: TGTGCCGCCGGGACAGGGGATCGATATGGCTACACCTTC. It translates to CAAGTGDRYGYTF.